The 27 T cell receptor beta chains below come from one sample, sequenced in a study of CD8 T cells in Susac syndrome. When the RNA was reverse transcribed, random hexamers were used with an input of roughly 0.45 to 1 ug. TCRdb processed the immunoSEQ multiplex PCR reads anew with MiXCR; each CDR3 protein has one entry. The table shows some 120,000 distinct CDR3 sequences, with 90% to 95% occurring only once. Sequencing was performed on CD4+ T cells from PBMCs. These receptors were obtained from a human donor in good health.

The rearrangement joins TRBV20-1 to TRBJ1-2, with 7 bases matching TRBD1. V dropped 1 base and J dropped 6; count of bases not matched to a gene: 5. Germline V gene sequence: CDR1 DFQATT, CDR2 SNEGSKA (reference sequence). The CDR3 contains 13 residues. As DNA, the CDR3 is TGCAGTGCTAGAGTGGAGGGGGCCAATGGCTACACCTTC. This sequence encodes CSARVEGANGYTF.

This rearrangement joins TRBV13 to TRBJ2-5, with 13 bases identical to TRBD2. Germline CDR1 is PRHDT and CDR2 is FYEKMQ (reference sequence). CDR3 length: 18 residues. V shed 2 bases and J 4 bases; nucleotides not matched to a gene: 10. The CDR3 is CASSLRRTSGREGETQYF. The CDR3 DNA follows: TGTGCCAGCAGCTTAAGGAGGACTAGCGGGAGAGAGGGAGAGACCCAGTACTTC.

This rearrangement joins TRBV20-1 to TRBJ1-1, with D maybe TRBD1 (6 bases). The V end lost 6 bases, the J end lost 5 bases, and 13 bases lay between the germline ends. This CDR3 has 12 amino acids. Germline CDR1 and CDR2: DFQATT and SNEGSKA (reference sequence). CDR3 in DNA: TGCAGTGCGAACCAACAGGGTACTGAAGCTTTCTTT. Translated: CSANQQGTEAFF.

The rearrangement joins TRBV10-3 to TRBJ1-5; D is possibly TRBD1 (5 bases). This CDR3 region has 10 residues. Trimming removed 11 bases from V and 11 bases from J, with 13 bases in between. Germline V gives CDR1 ENHRY, CDR2 SYGVKD. CDR3 residues: CAAGTESQHF. Written as DNA, the CDR3 is TGTGCCGCTGGGACGGAGTCCCAGCATTTT.

The chain uses TRBV6-2 or TRBV6-3 and TRBJ1-5; D may be TRBD1 (6 bases). The germline V and J ends were trimmed by 5 bases and 0 bases, with 17 bases remaining between them. This CDR3 region has 17 residues. Germline CDR1 and CDR2: MNHEY and SVGEGT. This chain's CDR3 is CASSLSADSFSNQPQHF. The CDR3 DNA sequence: TGTGCCAGCAGTCTATCGGCGGACAGTTTTAGCAATCAGCCCCAGCATTTT.

This sequence joins TRBV20-1 and TRBJ2-3; D is ambiguous. CDR3 length: 16 residues. CDR1 and CDR2 from the germline V gene are DFQATT and SNEGSKA (reference sequence). Trimming pared 0 bases from V and 0 bases from J, leaving 13 bases between. The CDR3 sequence: CSARDFRVTSTDTQYF. DNA for the CDR3: TGCAGTGCTAGAGATTTTCGAGTTACCAGCACAGATACGCAGTATTTT.

V usage is TRBV2 and J usage is TRBJ1-4, with D unresolved. Germline CDR1 is SNHLY and CDR2 is FYNNEI. The CDR3 has 13 residues. Trimming removed 9 bases at V and 1 base at J, with 9 bases between. The CDR3 DNA reads TGTGCCAGTACGACTTTAACTAATGAAAAACTGTTTTTT. Protein sequence: CASTTLTNEKLFF.

This rearrangement joins TRBV30 to TRBJ2-7, with D possibly TRBD1 on 5 matching bases. With 4 bases removed from V and 1 base from J, the gap between germline ends came to 11 bases. This CDR3 spans 13 amino acids. Germline CDR1 and CDR2: GTSNPN and SVGIG (reference sequence). As DNA, the CDR3 is TGTGCCTGGAAAGGGGTTGCTTCCTACGAGCAGTACTTC. Amino acids: CAWKGVASYEQYF.

The V and J genes are TRBV5-1 and TRBJ2-3, with 12 bases identical to TRBD2. CDR3 size: 15 residues. The germline CDR1 and CDR2 sequences are SGHRS and YFSETQ. Trimming removed 0 bases from V and 5 bases from J; junction bases left unmatched: 1. In DNA form, the CDR3 reads TGCGCCAGCAGCTTGGGACTAGCGGGAGAAGATACGCAGTATTTT. Protein sequence: CASSLGLAGEDTQYF.

The V call is TRBV11-2, the J call TRBJ1-2, with TRBD1 matching 8 bases. CDR1 is SGHAT, CDR2 FQNNGV, per germline. The CDR3 extends over 15 amino acids. Germline trimming cut 0 bases from V and 5 bases from J; bases unmatched to any gene: 5. The CDR3 spells CASSLEGQAGYGYTF. The CDR3 DNA follows: TGTGCCAGCAGCTTAGAGGGACAGGCAGGTTATGGCTACACCTTC.

The chain recombines TRBV7-8 with TRBJ2-7; D is perhaps TRBD2 (6 bases). The CDR3 extends over 15 amino acids. The V and J ends lost 1 base and 0 bases respectively, with 10 bases between them. Germline V gene data show CDR1 as SGHVS and CDR2 as FQNEAQ. The CDR3 loop reads CASSLGAGLSYEQYF. Here the CDR3 DNA reads TGTGCCAGCAGCTTAGGGGCGGGGCTCTCCTACGAGCAGTACTTC.

The V and J genes are TRBV7-9 and TRBJ1-2; the D is unclear. V lost 11 bases to trimming and J lost 3 bases, with 22 bases between them. This CDR3 is built from 15 residues. The germline CDR1 and CDR2 sequences are SEHNR and FQNEAQ (reference sequence). The CDR3 nucleotides read TGTGCCGGTTTTCGTGTGGAGGCGGTCTACTATGGCTACACCTTC. It yields the protein CAGFRVEAVYYGYTF.

The rearrangement uses TRBV20-1 and TRBJ1-1; no firm D call. Germline CDR1 and CDR2: DFQATT and SNEGSKA (reference sequence). The V and J ends lost 3 bases and 3 bases respectively, with 11 bases between them. The length of the CDR3 is 13 residues. CDR3 bases: TGCAGTGCTAGGCCCCATGGGGACACTGAAGCTTTCTTT. It translates to CSARPHGDTEAFF.

This sequence joins TRBV12-3 or TRBV12-4 and TRBJ2-1; TRBD1 matches at 7 bases. After removal of 6 bases from V and 15 bases from J, the junction contained 11 bases not matched to a gene. The CDR3 contains 12 residues. The CDR3 DNA sequence: TGTGCCAGCAGCAGTACTTACAGGGGATCGTTCTTC. Translated: CASSSTYRGSFF.

V is TRBV20-1 and J is TRBJ2-5; D gene unclear. The CDR3 consists of 15 residues. In germline, CDR1 is DFQATT, CDR2 SNEGSKA (reference sequence). V was trimmed by 3 bases and J by 2 bases, leaving 16 bases between them. The CDR3: CSARGPVGPQETQYF. The CDR3 DNA sequence: TGCAGTGCTAGGGGCCCAGTTGGGCCTCAAGAGACCCAGTACTTC.

This clonotype showed up just once. The chain has TRBV18 and TRBJ1-1; 7 bases match TRBD1. This CDR3 has 13 residues. Looked up from germline, CDR1 is KGHSH and CDR2 is LQKENI. V shed 3 bases and J 4 bases; nucleotides not matched to a gene: 2. This CDR3 is CASSPAGGTEAFF. DNA for the CDR3: TGTGCCAGCTCACCCGCAGGGGGCACTGAAGCTTTCTTT.

This chain joins TRBV5-1 and TRBJ2-5, with 13 bases aligning to TRBD2. The CDR3 contains 17 residues. Trimming at V came to 4 bases and at J to 2 bases, leaving 8 bases not matched to a gene. CDR1 and CDR2 from the germline V gene are SGHRS and YFSETQ. This CDR3 reads CASSQLLAGGYQETQYF. The CDR3 nucleotides are TGCGCCAGCAGCCAACTACTAGCGGGAGGGTATCAAGAGACCCAGTACTTC. The full variable domain, completed using reference TRBV5-1 and TRBJ2-5, is KAGVTQTPRYLIKTRGQQVTLSCSPISGHRSVSWYQQTPGQGLQFLFEYFSETQRNKGNFPGRFSGRQFSNSRSEMNVSTLELGDSALYLCASSQLLAGGYQETQYFGPGTRLLVL.

The gene calls are TRBV15 and TRBJ1-5; D unclear. The CDR3 contains 14 residues. The germline gives CDR1 LNHNV, CDR2 YYDKDF (reference sequence). The V end was cut by 0 bases, the J end by 2 bases, with 5 bases between. CDR3 coding DNA: TGTGCCACCAGCAGAGATCGTGGCAATCAGCCCCAGCATTTT. It translates to CATSRDRGNQPQHF. The variable domain in full, with the rest retrieved from reference TRBV15 and TRBJ1-5, is DAMVIQNPRYQVTQFGKPVTLSCSQTLNHNVMYWYQQKSSQAPKLLFHYYDKDFNNEADTPDNFQSRRPNTSFCFLDIRSPGLGDTAMYLCATSRDRGNQPQHFGDGTRLSIL.

For the CDR3, the DNA is TGTGCCAGCAGTGGGGATACTAGCGTGCAAGAGACCCAGTACTTC. Amino acids: CASSGDTSVQETQYF. The chain couples TRBV2 to TRBJ2-5; 7 nucleotides agree with TRBD2. V lost 4 bases to trimming and J lost 2 bases; unmatched junction nucleotides: 7. The germline gives CDR1 SNHLY, CDR2 FYNNEI. This CDR3 has 15 residues.

The chain couples TRBV7-8 to TRBJ1-1; weak D call: TRBD1 (5 bases). Germline-derived CDR1 and CDR2 are SGHVS and FQNEAQ. V was trimmed by 6 bases and J by 7 bases, leaving 21 bases between them. This CDR3 has 15 amino acids. This chain's CDR3 is CASRSQAGGAGEAFF. CDR3 coding DNA: TGTGCCAGCAGATCTCAGGCTGGGGGAGCGGGTGAAGCTTTCTTT. The whole variable domain, remainder taken from reference TRBV7-8 and TRBJ1-1, is GAGVSQSPRYKVAKRGQDVALRCDPISGHVSLFWYQQALGQGPEFLTYFQNEAQLDKSGLPSDRFFAERPEGSVSTLKIQRTQQEDSAVYLCASRSQAGGAGEAFFGQGTRLTVV.

The chain joins TRBV2 to TRBJ2-1; D ambiguous. The CDR3 extends over 14 amino acids. Germline CDR1 reads SNHLY; CDR2 reads FYNNEI. V was trimmed by 8 bases and J by 7 bases, leaving 18 bases between them. The CDR3 here is CASGKATGRNEQFF. CDR3 coding DNA: TGTGCCAGCGGGAAAGCAACTGGTCGGAATGAGCAGTTCTTC.

The chain has TRBV7-2 and TRBJ1-6; D not certain. Per germline, CDR1 SGHTA and CDR2 FQGNSA. Trimming shortened V by 1 base and J by 7 bases, and 11 bases separated the two germline ends. The CDR3 consists of 15 residues. In nucleotides, the CDR3 is TGTGCCAGCAGCTTAGAGGTGGCTTCCAATTCACCCCTCCACTTT. Translated: CASSLEVASNSPLHF.

This chain joins TRBV18 and TRBJ1-5, with D uncertain. Germline CDR1 reads KGHSH; CDR2 reads LQKENI. V dropped 5 bases and J dropped 5 bases, with 10 bases sitting between them. The CDR3 consists of 13 residues. CDR3 sequence (DNA): TGTGCCAGCTCAGGCGGGAGGGATCAGCCCCAGCATTTT. Encoded protein: CASSGGRDQPQHF.

J is TRBJ1-1 and V is TRBV25-1; 10 bases are a match to TRBD1. The CDR3 length is 13 residues. In germline, CDR1 is MGHDK, CDR2 SYGVNS. Trimming took 4 bases from V and 10 from J; bases not matched to a gene: 6. The chain's CDR3 is CASSARDRGPAFF. The CDR3 nucleotides read TGTGCCAGCAGTGCTAGGGACAGGGGCCCAGCTTTCTTT.

The CDR3 sequence is CASSQGPQETQYF. In DNA, the CDR3 is TGTGCCAGCAGCCAGGGTCCACAAGAGACCCAGTACTTC. V and J are TRBV14 and TRBJ2-5; unclear D gene. The CDR3 consists of 13 residues. Trimming removed 3 bases at V and 2 bases at J, with 7 bases between. From germline, CDR1 is SGHDN and CDR2 FVKESK.

This rearrangement joins TRBV4-1 to TRBJ2-5; 9 nucleotides agree with TRBD1. CDR3 length: 13 residues. Germline values: CDR1 MGHRA, CDR2 YSYEKL. Germline trimming cut 3 bases from V and 4 bases from J; bases unmatched to any gene: 0. The CDR3 coding sequence is TGCGCCAGCAGCCAGGGACAGGGAGAGACCCAGTACTTC. Amino acid sequence: CASSQGQGETQYF.

CDR3 nucleotides: TGTGCCAGCAGCCAAGATTGGCGGGACGGTGGCATTCAGTACTTC. Amino acids: CASSQDWRDGGIQYF. J is TRBJ2-4 and V is TRBV4-2, with D possibly TRBD2 on 6 matching bases. Between the trimmed V and J ends, which lost 0 bases and 9 bases, there was a span of 15 bases. Germline assignment: CDR1 LGHNA and CDR2 YNFKEQ. The CDR3 has 15 amino acids.